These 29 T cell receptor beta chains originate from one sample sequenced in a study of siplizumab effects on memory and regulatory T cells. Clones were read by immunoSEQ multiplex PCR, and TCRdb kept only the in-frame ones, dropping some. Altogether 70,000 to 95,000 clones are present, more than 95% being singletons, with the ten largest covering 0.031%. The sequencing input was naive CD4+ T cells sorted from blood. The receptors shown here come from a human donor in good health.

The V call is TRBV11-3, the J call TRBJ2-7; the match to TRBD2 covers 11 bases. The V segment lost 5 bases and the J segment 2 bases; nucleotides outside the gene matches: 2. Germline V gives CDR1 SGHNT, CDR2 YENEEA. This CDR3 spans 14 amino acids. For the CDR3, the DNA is TGTGCCAGCAGCCTAGCGGGGGGACCCTACGAGCAGTACTTC. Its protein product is CASSLAGGPYEQYF. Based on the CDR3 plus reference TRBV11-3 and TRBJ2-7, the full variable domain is EAGVVQSPRYKIIEKKQPVAFWCNPISGHNTLYWYLQNLGQGPELLIRYENEEAVDDSQLPKDRFSAERLKGVDSTLKIQPAELGDSAVYLCASSLAGGPYEQYFGPGTRLTVT.

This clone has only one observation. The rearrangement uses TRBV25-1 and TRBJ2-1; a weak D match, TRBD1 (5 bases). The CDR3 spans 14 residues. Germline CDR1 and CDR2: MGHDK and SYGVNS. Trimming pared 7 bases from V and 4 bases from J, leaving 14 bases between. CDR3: CASKLAGMYNEQFF. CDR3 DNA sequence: TGTGCCAGCAAGTTGGCAGGGATGTACAATGAGCAGTTCTTC.

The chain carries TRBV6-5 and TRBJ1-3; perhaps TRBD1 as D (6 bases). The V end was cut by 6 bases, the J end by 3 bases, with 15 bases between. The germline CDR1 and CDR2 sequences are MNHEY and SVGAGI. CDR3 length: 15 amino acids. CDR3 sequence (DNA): TGTGCCAGCAGCTCCCAGGAGGGGGTTGGAAACACCATATATTTT. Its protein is CASSSQEGVGNTIYF.

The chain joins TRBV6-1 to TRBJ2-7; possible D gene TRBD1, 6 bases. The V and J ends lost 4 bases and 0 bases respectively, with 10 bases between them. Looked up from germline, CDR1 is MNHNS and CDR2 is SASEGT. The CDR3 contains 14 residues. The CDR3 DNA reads TGTGCCAGCAGTGCGACAGGATCCTCCTACGAGCAGTACTTC. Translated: CASSATGSSYEQYF.

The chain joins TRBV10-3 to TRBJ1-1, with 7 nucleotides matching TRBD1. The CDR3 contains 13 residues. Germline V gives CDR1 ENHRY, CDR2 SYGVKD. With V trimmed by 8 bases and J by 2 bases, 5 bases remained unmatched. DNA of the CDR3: TGTGCCATCTCCCAGGGGGGAAACACTGAAGCTTTCTTT. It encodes CAISQGGNTEAFF.

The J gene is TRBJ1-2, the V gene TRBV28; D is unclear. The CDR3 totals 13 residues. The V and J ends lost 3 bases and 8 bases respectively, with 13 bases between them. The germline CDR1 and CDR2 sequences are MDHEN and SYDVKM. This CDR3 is CASSFAGPEGYTF. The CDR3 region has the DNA TGTGCCAGCAGTTTCGCCGGCCCAGAGGGCTACACCTTC.

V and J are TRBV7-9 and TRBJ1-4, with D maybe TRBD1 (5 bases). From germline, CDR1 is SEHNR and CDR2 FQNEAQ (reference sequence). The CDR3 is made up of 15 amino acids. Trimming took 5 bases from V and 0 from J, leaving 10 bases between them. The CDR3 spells CASSGTVATNEKLFF. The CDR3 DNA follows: TGTGCCAGCAGCGGGACGGTCGCAACTAATGAAAAACTGTTTTTT.

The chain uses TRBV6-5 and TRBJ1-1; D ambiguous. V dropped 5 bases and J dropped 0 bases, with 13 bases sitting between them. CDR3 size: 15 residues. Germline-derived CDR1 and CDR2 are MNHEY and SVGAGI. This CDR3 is CASSKPGGMNTEAFF. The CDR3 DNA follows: TGTGCCAGCAGTAAACCCGGCGGGATGAACACTGAAGCTTTCTTT.

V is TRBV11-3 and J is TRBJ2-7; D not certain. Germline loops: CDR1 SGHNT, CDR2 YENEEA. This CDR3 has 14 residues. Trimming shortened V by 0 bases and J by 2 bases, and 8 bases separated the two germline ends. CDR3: CASSLEGSPYEQYF. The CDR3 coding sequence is TGTGCCAGCAGCTTAGAGGGCAGCCCCTACGAGCAGTACTTC. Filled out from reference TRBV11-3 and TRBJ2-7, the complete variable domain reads EAGVVQSPRYKIIEKKQPVAFWCNPISGHNTLYWYLQNLGQGPELLIRYENEEAVDDSQLPKDRFSAERLKGVDSTLKIQPAELGDSAVYLCASSLEGSPYEQYFGPGTRLTVT.

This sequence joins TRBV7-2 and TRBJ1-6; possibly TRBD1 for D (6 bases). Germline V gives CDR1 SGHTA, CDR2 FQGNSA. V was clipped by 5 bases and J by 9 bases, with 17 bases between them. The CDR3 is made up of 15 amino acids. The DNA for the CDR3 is TGTGCCAGCAGCCGTCTGGGGGGCGGTTTTTCACCCCTCCACTTT. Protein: CASSRLGGGFSPLHF. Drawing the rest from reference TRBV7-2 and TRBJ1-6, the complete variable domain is GAGVSQSPSNKVTEKGKDVELRCDPISGHTALYWYRQSLGQGLEFLIYFQGNSAPDKSGLPSDRFSAERTGGSVSTLTIQRTQQEDSAVYLCASSRLGGGFSPLHFGNGTRLTVT.

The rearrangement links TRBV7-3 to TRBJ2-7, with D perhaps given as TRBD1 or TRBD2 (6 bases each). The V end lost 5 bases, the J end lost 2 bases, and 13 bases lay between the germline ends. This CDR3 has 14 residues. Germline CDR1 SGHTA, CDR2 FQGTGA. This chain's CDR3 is CASSPAGGTYEQYF. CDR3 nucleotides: TGTGCCAGCAGCCCGGCCGGGGGCACCTACGAGCAGTACTTC.

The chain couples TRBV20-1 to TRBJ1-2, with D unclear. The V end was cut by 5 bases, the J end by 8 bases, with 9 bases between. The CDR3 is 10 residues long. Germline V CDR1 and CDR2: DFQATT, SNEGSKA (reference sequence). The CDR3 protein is CSAPTDGYTF. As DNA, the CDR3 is TGCAGTGCTCCCACCGACGGCTACACCTTC.

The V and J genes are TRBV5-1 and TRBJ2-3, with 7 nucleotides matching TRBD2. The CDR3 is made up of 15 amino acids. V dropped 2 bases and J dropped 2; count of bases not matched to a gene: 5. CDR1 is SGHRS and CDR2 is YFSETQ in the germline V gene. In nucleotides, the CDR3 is TGCGCCAGCAGCTTACTAGCGTCCGACACAGATACGCAGTATTTT. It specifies CASSLLASDTDTQYF.

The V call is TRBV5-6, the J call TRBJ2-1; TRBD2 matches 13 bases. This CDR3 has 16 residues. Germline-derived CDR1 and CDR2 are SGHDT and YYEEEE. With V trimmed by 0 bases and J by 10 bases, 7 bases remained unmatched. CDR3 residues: CASSLGTSGGVYEQFF. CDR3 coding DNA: TGTGCCAGCAGCTTGGGCACTAGCGGGGGGGTTTACGAGCAGTTCTTC. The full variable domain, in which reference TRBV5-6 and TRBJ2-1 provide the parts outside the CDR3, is DAGVTQSPTHLIKTRGQQVTLRCSPKSGHDTVSWYQQALGQGPQFIFQYYEEEERQRGNFPDRFSGHQFPNYSSELNVNALLLGDSALYLCASSLGTSGGVYEQFFGPGTRLTVL.

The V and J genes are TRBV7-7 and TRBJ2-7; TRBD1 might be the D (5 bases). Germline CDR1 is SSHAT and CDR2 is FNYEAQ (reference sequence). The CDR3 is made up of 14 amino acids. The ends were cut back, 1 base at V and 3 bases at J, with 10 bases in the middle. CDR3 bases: TGTGCCAGCAGCTTAGGGGCAGGACACTACGAGCAGTACTTC. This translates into CASSLGAGHYEQYF.

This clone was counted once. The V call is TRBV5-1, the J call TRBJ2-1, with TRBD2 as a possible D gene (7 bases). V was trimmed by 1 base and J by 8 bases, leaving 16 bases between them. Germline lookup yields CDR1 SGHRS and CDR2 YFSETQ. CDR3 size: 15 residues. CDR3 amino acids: CASSLLRGAVYEQFF. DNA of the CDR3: TGCGCCAGCAGCTTGTTACGGGGGGCAGTGTATGAGCAGTTCTTC.

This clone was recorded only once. The CDR3 region has the DNA TGCGCCAGCAGCCCCACCTGGCAACAGAACTCTGGAAACACCATATATTTT. It encodes CASSPTWQQNSGNTIYF. V gene TRBV4-1 combines with J gene TRBJ1-3, with D unresolved. The CDR3 totals 17 residues. Germline CDR1 is MGHRA and CDR2 is YSYEKL. Trimming took off 4 bases at V and 0 bases at J, with 16 bases between the two ends.

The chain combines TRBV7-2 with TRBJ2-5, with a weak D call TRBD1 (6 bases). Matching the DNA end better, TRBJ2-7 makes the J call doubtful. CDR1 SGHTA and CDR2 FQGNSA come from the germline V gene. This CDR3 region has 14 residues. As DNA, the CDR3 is TGTGCCAGCAGCCTGGACAGCCTAAACTACGAGCAGTACTTC. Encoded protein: CASSLDSLNYEQYF.

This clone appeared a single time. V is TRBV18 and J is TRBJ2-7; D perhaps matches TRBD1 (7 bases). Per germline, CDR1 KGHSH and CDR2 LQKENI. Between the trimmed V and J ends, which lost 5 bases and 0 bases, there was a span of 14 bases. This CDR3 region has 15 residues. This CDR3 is CASSTSGGLSYEQYF. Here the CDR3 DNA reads TGTGCCAGCTCAACCTCAGGGGGACTCTCCTACGAGCAGTACTTC.

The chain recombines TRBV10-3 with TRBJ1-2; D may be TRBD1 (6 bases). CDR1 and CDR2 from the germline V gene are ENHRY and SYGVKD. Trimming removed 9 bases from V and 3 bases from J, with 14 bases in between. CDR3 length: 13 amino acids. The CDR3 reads CAMGAGEDYGYTF. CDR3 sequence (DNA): TGTGCCATGGGGGCAGGGGAGGACTATGGCTACACCTTC.

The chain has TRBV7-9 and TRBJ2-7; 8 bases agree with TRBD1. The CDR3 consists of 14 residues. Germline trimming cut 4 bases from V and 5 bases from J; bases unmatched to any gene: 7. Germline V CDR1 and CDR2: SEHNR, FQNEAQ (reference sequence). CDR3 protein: CASSSTGAGDEQYF. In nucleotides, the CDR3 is TGTGCCAGCAGCTCGACAGGGGCTGGGGACGAGCAGTACTTC.

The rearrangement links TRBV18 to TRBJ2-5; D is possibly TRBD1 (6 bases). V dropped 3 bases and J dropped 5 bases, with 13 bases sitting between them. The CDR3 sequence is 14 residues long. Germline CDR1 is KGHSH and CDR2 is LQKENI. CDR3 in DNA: TGTGCCAGCTCACCTGACAGGCTCGGTGAGACCCAGTACTTC. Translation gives CASSPDRLGETQYF.

DNA for the CDR3: TGCAGTGGGAGTCGCTCCTACGAGCAGTACTTC. Its protein is CSGSRSYEQYF. This sequence joins TRBV20-1 and TRBJ2-7; D is uncertain. CDR3 size: 11 residues. Germline-derived CDR1 and CDR2 are DFQATT and SNEGSKA (reference sequence). Trimming cost V 7 bases and J 0 bases, with 7 bases left between them.

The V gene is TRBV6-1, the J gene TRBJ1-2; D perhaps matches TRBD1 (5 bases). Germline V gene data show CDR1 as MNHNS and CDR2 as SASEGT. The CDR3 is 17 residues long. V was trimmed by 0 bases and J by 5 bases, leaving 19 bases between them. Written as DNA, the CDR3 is TGTGCCAGCAGTGAAGCGCGTGGGAACGGGGCGAGGTATGGCTACACCTTC. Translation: CASSEARGNGARYGYTF.

CDR3 sequence reads: CSAIGVPLHF. DNA of the CDR3: TGCAGTGCCATAGGGGTTCCCCTCCACTTT. The V call is TRBV20-1, the J call TRBJ1-6; D perhaps matches TRBD1 (5 bases). The CDR3 sequence is 10 residues long. Germline V CDR1 and CDR2: DFQATT, SNEGSKA (reference sequence). V lost 6 bases, J lost 13 bases, and 10 bases lay in between.

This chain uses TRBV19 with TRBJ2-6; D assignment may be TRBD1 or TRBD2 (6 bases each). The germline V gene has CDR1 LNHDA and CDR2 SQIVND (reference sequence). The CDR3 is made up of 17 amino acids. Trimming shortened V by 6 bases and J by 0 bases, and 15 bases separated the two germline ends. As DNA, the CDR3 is TGTGCCAGTAGGACTAGGACAGCTAGCTCTGGGGCCAACGTCCTGACTTTC. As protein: CASRTRTASSGANVLTF.

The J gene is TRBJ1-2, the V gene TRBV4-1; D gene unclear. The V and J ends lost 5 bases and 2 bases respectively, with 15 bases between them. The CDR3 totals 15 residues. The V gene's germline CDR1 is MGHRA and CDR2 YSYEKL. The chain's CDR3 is CASSVHITLNYGYTF. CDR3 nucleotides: TGCGCCAGCAGCGTCCACATCACATTAAACTATGGCTACACCTTC.

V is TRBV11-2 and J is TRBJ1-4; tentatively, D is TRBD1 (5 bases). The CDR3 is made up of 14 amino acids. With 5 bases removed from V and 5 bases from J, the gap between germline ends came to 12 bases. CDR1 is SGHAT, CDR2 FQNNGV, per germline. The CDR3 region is CASSQGWGNEKLFF. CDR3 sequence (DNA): TGTGCCAGCAGCCAAGGGTGGGGGAATGAAAAACTGTTTTTT.

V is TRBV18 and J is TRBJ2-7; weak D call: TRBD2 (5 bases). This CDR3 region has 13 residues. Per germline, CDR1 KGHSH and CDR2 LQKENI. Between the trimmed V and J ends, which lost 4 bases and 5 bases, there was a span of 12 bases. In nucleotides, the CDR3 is TGTGCCAGCTCACGGACTCATCAGGACGAGCAGTACTTC. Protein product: CASSRTHQDEQYF. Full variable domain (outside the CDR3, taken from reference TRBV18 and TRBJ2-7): NAGVMQNPRHLVRRRGQEARLRCSPMKGHSHVYWYRQLPEEGLKFMVYLQKENIIDESGMPKERFSAEFPKEGPSILRIQQVVRGDSAAYFCASSRTHQDEQYFGPGTRLTVT.